The 30 T cell receptor beta chains reported below all come from one sample, sequenced in a study of OX40 agonist ivuxolimab in advanced cancers. Data came from immunoSEQ multiplex PCR; TCRdb stores just in-frame clones and leaves some out. The data hold more than 65,000 clones, with 85% to 95% observed a single time. The sample consisted of CD4+ or CD8+ T cells sorted from blood, taken in a trial of the OX40 agonist ivuxolimab. All receptors come from an adult with an advanced solid tumor such as melanoma, head and neck, liver or kidney cancer.

The chain recombines TRBV4-1 with TRBJ2-2; 8 bases fit TRBD2. CDR1 is MGHRA and CDR2 is YSYEKL in the germline V gene. CDR3 length: 14 residues. Trimming cost V 8 bases and J 4 bases; bases outside gene matches: 6. This CDR3 is CASAGLAGTGELFF. Here the CDR3 DNA reads TGCGCCAGCGCGGGGCTAGCGGGCACCGGGGAGCTGTTTTTT.

There are a few counts of this clone. CDR3 sequence (DNA): TGCGCCAGCAGCCAAGCTTGGGGCCTCTTGGACCGTGAACAGGGTGAAGCTTTCTTT. It yields the protein CASSQAWGLLDREQGEAFF. The chain combines TRBV4-3 with TRBJ1-1, with D perhaps matching TRBD1 (6 bases). Deletions cut 1 base from V and 7 bases from J, with 28 bases between. The CDR3 runs to 19 residues. Per the germline V gene, CDR1 is LGHNA and CDR2 is YSLEER.

The chain is built from TRBV5-5 and TRBJ2-7; D might be TRBD1 (6 bases). This CDR3 contains 15 residues. Trimming left V 4 bases short and J 7 bases short, with 21 bases between. The germline V gene encodes CDR1 SGHKS and CDR2 YYEKEE (reference sequence). CDR3 loop: CASSPDRTGPREQYF. Written as DNA, the CDR3 is TGTGCCAGCAGCCCCGACAGGACGGGGCCTAGGGAGCAGTACTTC.

V gene TRBV30 combines with J gene TRBJ2-5; D not certain. V gave up 5 bases and J gave up 1 base, with 14 bases separating them. From germline, CDR1 is GTSNPN and CDR2 SVGIG (reference sequence). CDR3 size: 14 residues. CDR3 amino acids: CAWETGQIQETQYF. Here the CDR3 DNA reads TGTGCCTGGGAGACCGGGCAGATCCAAGAGACCCAGTACTTC.

On this clone: Different DNA sequences within this sample yield the same CDR3. The V gene is TRBV4-3, the J gene TRBJ1-2, with a weak D call TRBD1 (5 bases). CDR1 and CDR2 from the germline V gene are LGHNA and YSLEER. With 0 bases removed from V and 2 bases from J, the gap between germline ends came to 10 bases. The CDR3 runs 15 residues. DNA for the CDR3: TGCGCCAGCAGCCAAGATCGGGAGGGGAACTATGGCTACACCTTC. This translates into CASSQDREGNYGYTF.

This rearrangement joins TRBV7-6 to TRBJ1-1, with TRBD1 identical over 8 bases. The CDR3 spans 16 residues. Trimming at V came to 5 bases and at J to 0 bases, leaving 8 bases not matched to a gene. The germline V gene has CDR1 SGHVS and CDR2 FNYEAQ. The CDR3 DNA follows: TGTGCCAGCAGCCCATACAGGGGGGGGGTGAACACTGAAGCTTTCTTT. This translates into CASSPYRGGVNTEAFF.

The CDR3 nucleotides are TGTGCCAGCACCTCGGGCACCTCTGGAAACACCATATATTTT. It codes for CASTSGTSGNTIYF. The chain uses TRBV9 and TRBJ1-3; D gene uncertain. Germline-derived CDR1 and CDR2 are SGDLS and YYNGEE. This CDR3 spans 14 amino acids. Between the trimmed V and J ends, which lost 6 bases and 0 bases, there was a span of 10 bases.

The V gene is TRBV7-2, the J gene TRBJ1-4; D perhaps matches TRBD1 (5 bases). The CDR3 is made up of 16 amino acids. The V end was cut by 1 base, the J end by 8 bases, with 17 bases between. CDR1 is SGHTA and CDR2 is FQGNSA in the germline V gene. CDR3 sequence (DNA): TGTGCCAGCAGCTTAGGGGGCTACGACAAACCGGAAAAACTGTTTTTT. As protein: CASSLGGYDKPEKLFF. Full variable domain (missing parts from reference TRBV7-2 and TRBJ1-4): GAGVSQSPSNKVTEKGKDVELRCDPISGHTALYWYRQSLGQGLEFLIYFQGNSAPDKSGLPSDRFSAERTGGSVSTLTIQRTQQEDSAVYLCASSLGGYDKPEKLFFGSGTQLSVL.

V and J are TRBV2 and TRBJ2-6, with 8 bases matching TRBD1. The junction had 15 bases not matched to a gene; V was cut back by 7 bases and J by 4 bases. Germline V lookup: CDR1 SNHLY, CDR2 FYNNEI. This CDR3 has 18 residues. The CDR3 here is CASTRAGGVSLGANVLTF. CDR3 nucleotide sequence: TGTGCCAGCACCCGGGCAGGGGGCGTATCTTTAGGGGCCAACGTCCTGACTTTC. Looking up the rest from reference TRBV2 and TRBJ2-6 gives the full variable domain: EPEVTQTPSHQVTQMGQEVILRCVPISNHLYFYWYRQILGQKVEFLVSFYNNEISEKSEIFDDQFSVERPDGSNFTLKIRSTKLEDSAMYFCASTRAGGVSLGANVLTFGAGSRLTVL.

The table lists this clone with a count of one. The genes are TRBV5-8 and TRBJ1-2, with 7 bases matching TRBD1. After removal of 3 bases from V and 4 bases from J, the junction contained 6 bases not matched to a gene. Germline assignment: CDR1 SGHTS and CDR2 YDEGEE. This CDR3 comprises 14 residues. CDR3 DNA: TGTGCCAGCAGCTACGACAGGGCGGCCTATGGCTACACCTTC. Encoded protein: CASSYDRAAYGYTF.

J is TRBJ1-1 and V is TRBV27; D is perhaps TRBD1 (6 bases). The V gene's germline CDR1 is MNHEY and CDR2 SMNVEV (reference sequence). The germline V and J ends were trimmed by 7 bases and 1 base, with 13 bases remaining between them. This CDR3 has 14 residues. The CDR3 bases are TGTGCCAGCACGGGCAGGGGAAAGAACACTGAAGCTTTCTTT. This encodes CASTGRGKNTEAFF.

V and J are TRBV9 and TRBJ1-2; D perhaps matches TRBD1 (5 bases). Germline-derived CDR1 and CDR2 are SGDLS and YYNGEE. The V gene lost 5 bases and the J gene lost 5 bases, with 25 bases spanning the gap. The CDR3 runs to 17 residues. The CDR3 sequence: CASSSTSGGLAGYGYTF. CDR3 nucleotide sequence: TGTGCCAGCAGTTCTACTAGCGGGGGACTCGCTGGGTATGGCTACACCTTC.

The genes are TRBV19 and TRBJ2-7, with 9 bases identical to TRBD1. Unmatched junction bases numbered 4, after V lost 3 bases and J lost 4 bases. The length of the CDR3 is 14 residues. Germline V CDR1 and CDR2: LNHDA, SQIVND (reference sequence). CDR3 protein: CASSMWDRVYEQYF. The CDR3 DNA is TGTGCCAGTAGTATGTGGGACAGGGTTTACGAGCAGTACTTC.

The chain combines TRBV7-6 with TRBJ2-5, with 10 bases that match TRBD1. J gave up 2 bases and V 3 bases, and 0 bases lay outside the gene matches. Germline V lookup: CDR1 SGHVS, CDR2 FNYEAQ. The CDR3 length is 14 residues. The CDR3 DNA follows: TGTGCCAGCAGCTTGGGACAGGGGCAAGAGACCCAGTACTTC. Translating it yields CASSLGQGQETQYF.

This chain uses TRBV10-1 with TRBJ1-5; a weak D match, TRBD1 (6 bases). The CDR3 is made up of 16 amino acids. Trimming pared 7 bases from V and 0 bases from J, leaving 16 bases between. Looked up from germline, CDR1 is WNHNN and CDR2 is SYGVQD (reference sequence). The CDR3 sequence: CASMGRDTYSNQPQHF. The CDR3 DNA follows: TGCGCCAGCATGGGTCGGGACACATATAGCAATCAGCCCCAGCATTTT.

This sequence joins TRBV10-3 and TRBJ2-7, with TRBD2 as a possible D gene (6 bases). CDR1 ENHRY and CDR2 SYGVKD come from the germline V gene. Trimming pared 2 bases from V and 5 bases from J, leaving 13 bases between. This CDR3 is 14 amino acids long. The CDR3 region is CAISEAGRSNEQYF. The CDR3 DNA reads TGTGCCATCAGTGAGGCGGGACGCTCAAACGAGCAGTACTTC.

CDR3 region: CASSRGTTGGYSEQYF. Here the CDR3 DNA reads TGTGCCAGCAGCCGGGGCACGACAGGGGGCTACAGCGAGCAGTACTTC. The rearrangement links TRBV7-7 to TRBJ2-7, with 10 bases matching TRBD1. The CDR3 consists of 16 residues. Trimming cost V 5 bases and J 6 bases; bases outside gene matches: 13. Germline-derived CDR1 and CDR2 are SSHAT and FNYEAQ (reference sequence). Filled out from reference TRBV7-7 and TRBJ2-7, the complete variable domain reads GAGVSQSPRYKVTKRGQDVTLRCDPISSHATLYWYQQALGQGPEFLTYFNYEAQPDKSGLPSDRFSAERPEGSISTLTIQRTEQRDSAMYRCASSRGTTGGYSEQYFGPGTRLTVT.

This sequence joins TRBV13 and TRBJ2-7; D call uncertain. The CDR3 has 12 residues. From germline, CDR1 is PRHDT and CDR2 FYEKMQ (reference sequence). Trimming pared 1 base from V and 3 bases from J, leaving 4 bases between. CDR3: CASSLAGYEQYF. For the CDR3, the DNA is TGTGCCAGCAGCTTAGCCGGCTACGAGCAGTACTTC.

This chain links TRBV7-2 with TRBJ1-4; tentative D call: TRBD1 (6 bases). V lost 1 base to trimming and J lost 3 bases, with 9 bases between them. The CDR3 consists of 15 residues. In germline, CDR1 is SGHTA, CDR2 FQGNSA. The CDR3 loop is CASSLETGPNEKLFF. Here the CDR3 DNA reads TGTGCCAGCAGCTTAGAAACAGGGCCTAATGAAAAACTGTTTTTT. Full variable domain (rest looked up from reference TRBV7-2 and TRBJ1-4): GAGVSQSPSNKVTEKGKDVELRCDPISGHTALYWYRQSLGQGLEFLIYFQGNSAPDKSGLPSDRFSAERTGGSVSTLTIQRTQQEDSAVYLCASSLETGPNEKLFFGSGTQLSVL.

The chain links TRBV10-2 to TRBJ2-4; maybe TRBD2 (5 bases). The V end lost 0 bases, the J end lost 8 bases, and 20 bases lay between the germline ends. The CDR3 runs 17 residues. Germline CDR1 and CDR2: WSHSY and SAAADI. CDR3 sequence reads: CASSESMSGQTTDIQYF. The CDR3 nucleotides read TGCGCCAGCAGTGAGTCGATGAGCGGCCAGACTACAGACATTCAGTACTTC.

V gene TRBV14 combines with J gene TRBJ1-1, with a weak D call TRBD1 (6 bases). This CDR3 spans 15 amino acids. The ends were cut back, 0 bases at V and 7 bases at J, with 15 bases in the middle. CDR1 is SGHDN and CDR2 is FVKESK in the germline V gene. CDR3 DNA sequence: TGTGCCAGCAGCCAAGAGGTGGGGGCAACGGTTGAAGCTTTCTTT. Its translation: CASSQEVGATVEAFF.

The chain is built from TRBV9 and TRBJ2-1, with D unclear. Trimming stripped 0 bases from V and 11 bases from J, with 9 bases between. The germline CDR1 and CDR2 sequences are SGDLS and YYNGEE. The CDR3 totals 12 residues. CDR3 amino acids: CASSVALVQQFF. CDR3 in DNA: TGTGCCAGCAGCGTAGCCCTGGTCCAGCAGTTCTTC.

V gene TRBV13 combines with J gene TRBJ1-1; D unclear. The V gene's germline CDR1 is PRHDT and CDR2 FYEKMQ (reference sequence). This CDR3 region has 17 residues. The V gene lost 2 bases and the J gene lost 0 bases, with 16 bases spanning the gap. The DNA of the CDR3 is TGTGCCAGCAGCTTAAATTCGGTGAAGAGGGTGAACACTGAAGCTTTCTTT. Encoded protein: CASSLNSVKRVNTEAFF.

The V gene is TRBV27, the J gene TRBJ2-7; the match to TRBD2 covers 7 bases. V was clipped by 3 bases and J by 5 bases; unmatched bases: 4. The CDR3 consists of 13 residues. Germline V CDR1 and CDR2: MNHEY, SMNVEV (reference sequence). The CDR3 spells CASSLGGFNEQYF. CDR3 DNA: TGTGCCAGCAGTTTGGGAGGGTTCAACGAGCAGTACTTC.

The rearrangement links TRBV27 to TRBJ2-7, with 7 bases aligning to TRBD2. The germline CDR1 and CDR2 sequences are MNHEY and SMNVEV (reference sequence). J lost 5 bases, V lost 6 bases, and 10 bases had no gene match. CDR3 length: 14 amino acids. The CDR3 DNA follows: TGTGCCAGCAGGGTTGGAGCGGGACTGGACGAGCAGTACTTC. Residues: CASRVGAGLDEQYF.

The genes are TRBV6-5 and TRBJ2-7; perhaps TRBD1 as D (5 bases). V lost 2 bases to trimming and J lost 5 bases, with 13 bases between them. The germline CDR1 and CDR2 sequences are MNHEY and SVGAGI. The CDR3 contains 14 residues. The CDR3 spells CASSYGQGGDEQYF. CDR3 DNA: TGTGCCAGCAGTTACGGGCAGGGTGGGGACGAGCAGTACTTC.

The chain links TRBV7-9 to TRBJ2-7; 10 positions agree with TRBD2. Losses at the gene ends were 5 bases for V and 3 bases for J; bases not matched to a gene: 4. The CDR3 runs 14 residues. Germline V lookup: CDR1 SEHNR, CDR2 FQNEAQ (reference sequence). The CDR3 reads CASSEASGSYEQYF. DNA of the CDR3: TGTGCCAGCAGCGAGGCTAGCGGGAGCTACGAGCAGTACTTC.

V gene TRBV19 combines with J gene TRBJ2-1, with TRBD2 identical over 8 bases. The CDR3 extends over 14 amino acids. J lost 2 bases, V lost 7 bases, and 4 bases had no gene match. CDR1 LNHDA and CDR2 SQIVND come from the germline V gene (reference sequence). The DNA for the CDR3 is TGTGCCAGTACCCTTAGCGGGGCCTACAATGAGCAGTTCTTC. Its protein is CASTLSGAYNEQFF.

V is TRBV19 and J is TRBJ2-2; D call uncertain. CDR1 is LNHDA, CDR2 SQIVND, per germline (reference sequence). CDR3 size: 15 residues. V was trimmed by 3 bases and J by 3 bases, leaving 11 bases between them. CDR3 bases: TGTGCCAGTAGTATGGAGCCATCGCACACCGGGGAGCTGTTTTTT. As protein: CASSMEPSHTGELFF.

The chain links TRBV7-9 to TRBJ2-2; TRBD1 is a possible D gene (6 bases). Deletions cut 2 bases from V and 5 bases from J, with 12 bases between. Per germline, CDR1 SEHNR and CDR2 FQNEAQ (reference sequence). The CDR3 loop spans 15 amino acids. CDR3: CASSLSQGWTGELFF. The CDR3 nucleotides read TGTGCCAGCAGCTTATCTCAGGGGTGGACCGGGGAGCTGTTTTTT.